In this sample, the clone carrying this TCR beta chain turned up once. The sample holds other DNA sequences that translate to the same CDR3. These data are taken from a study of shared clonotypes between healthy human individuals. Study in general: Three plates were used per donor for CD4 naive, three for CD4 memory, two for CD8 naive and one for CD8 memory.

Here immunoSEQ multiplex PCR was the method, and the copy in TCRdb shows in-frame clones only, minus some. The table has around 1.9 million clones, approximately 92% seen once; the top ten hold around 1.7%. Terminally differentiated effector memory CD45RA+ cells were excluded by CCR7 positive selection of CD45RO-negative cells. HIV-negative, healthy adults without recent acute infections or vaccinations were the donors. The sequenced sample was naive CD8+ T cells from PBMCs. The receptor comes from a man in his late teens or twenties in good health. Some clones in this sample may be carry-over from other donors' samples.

The CDR3 coding sequence is TGTGCCAGCAGCTCGACAGGGAGCAACTATGGCTACACCTTC. Amino acid sequence: CASSSTGSNYGYTF. The chain recombines TRBV7-9 with TRBJ1-2, with 7 positions matching TRBD1. This CDR3 is 14 amino acids long. Germline CDR1 is SEHNR and CDR2 is FQNEAQ (reference sequence). Losses at the gene ends were 4 bases for V and 2 bases for J; bases not matched to a gene: 4. Variable domain in full (rest from reference TRBV7-9 and TRBJ1-2): DTGVSQNPRHKITKRGQNVTFRCDPISEHNRLYWYRQTLGQGPEFLTYFQNEAQLEKSRLLSDRFSAERPKGSFSTLEIQRTEQGDSAMYLCASSSTGSNYGYTFGSGTRLTVV.